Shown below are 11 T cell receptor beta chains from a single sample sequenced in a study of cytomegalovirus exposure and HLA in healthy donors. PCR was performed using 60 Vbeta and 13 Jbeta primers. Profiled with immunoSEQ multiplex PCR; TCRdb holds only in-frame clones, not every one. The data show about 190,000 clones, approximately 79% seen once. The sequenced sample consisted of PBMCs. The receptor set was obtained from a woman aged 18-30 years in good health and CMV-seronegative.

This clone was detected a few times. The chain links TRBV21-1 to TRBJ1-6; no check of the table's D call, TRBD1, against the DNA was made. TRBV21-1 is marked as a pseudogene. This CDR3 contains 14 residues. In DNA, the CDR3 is TGTGCCAGTGTAAGGGACAAAGATAATTCACCCCTCCACTTT. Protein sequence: CASVRDKDNSPLHF.

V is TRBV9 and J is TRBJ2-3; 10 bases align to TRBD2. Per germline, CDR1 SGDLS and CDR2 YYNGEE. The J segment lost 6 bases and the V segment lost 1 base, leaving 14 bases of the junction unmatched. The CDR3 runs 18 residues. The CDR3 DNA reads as TGTGCCAGCAGCGTAACTCCCCTCAGCGGGAGGGCCTCCGATACGCAGTATTTT. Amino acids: CASSVTPLSGRASDTQYF.

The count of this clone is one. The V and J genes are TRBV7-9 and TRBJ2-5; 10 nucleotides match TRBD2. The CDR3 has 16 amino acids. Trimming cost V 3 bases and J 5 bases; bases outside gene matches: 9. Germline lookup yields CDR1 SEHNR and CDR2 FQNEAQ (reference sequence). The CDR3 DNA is TGTGCCAGCAGCTTCCCAGCGCTAGCGGGAGTTGAGACCCAGTACTTC. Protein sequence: CASSFPALAGVETQYF.

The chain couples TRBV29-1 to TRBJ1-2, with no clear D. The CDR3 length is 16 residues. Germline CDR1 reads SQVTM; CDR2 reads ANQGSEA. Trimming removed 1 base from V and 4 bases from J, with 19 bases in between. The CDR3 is CSVEGPLPVLSYGYTF. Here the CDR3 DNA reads TGCAGCGTTGAAGGTCCACTGCCCGTTTTAAGCTATGGCTACACCTTC.

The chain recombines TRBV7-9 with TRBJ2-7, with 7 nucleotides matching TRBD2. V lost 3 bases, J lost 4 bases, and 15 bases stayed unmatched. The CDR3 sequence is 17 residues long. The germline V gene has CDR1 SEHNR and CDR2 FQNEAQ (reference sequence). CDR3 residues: CASSFGLGGSAAYEQYF. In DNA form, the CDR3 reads TGTGCCAGCAGCTTTGGGTTGGGCGGGAGTGCGGCTTACGAGCAGTACTTC.

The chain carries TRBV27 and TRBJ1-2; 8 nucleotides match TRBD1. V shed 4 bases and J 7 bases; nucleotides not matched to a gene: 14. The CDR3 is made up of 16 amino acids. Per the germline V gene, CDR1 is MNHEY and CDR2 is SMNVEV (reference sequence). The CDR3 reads CASSYLSGGASGGYTF. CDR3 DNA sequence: TGTGCCAGCAGTTACCTATCAGGGGGCGCATCGGGTGGCTACACCTTC.

The CDR3 loop reads CASSPTAYTYEQYF. CDR3 nucleotide sequence: TGTGCCAGCAGCCCGACAGCCTATACCTACGAGCAGTACTTC. V is TRBV28 and J is TRBJ2-7; TRBD1 might be the D (5 bases). The germline V gene encodes CDR1 MDHEN and CDR2 SYDVKM. The V gene lost 6 bases and the J gene lost 2 bases, with 14 bases spanning the gap. The CDR3 length is 14 residues.

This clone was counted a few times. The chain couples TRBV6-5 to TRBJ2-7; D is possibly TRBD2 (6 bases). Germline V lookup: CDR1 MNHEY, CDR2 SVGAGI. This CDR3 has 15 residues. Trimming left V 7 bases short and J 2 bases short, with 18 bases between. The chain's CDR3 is CASKGFGGTTYEQYF. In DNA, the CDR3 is TGTGCCAGCAAAGGGTTCGGGGGAACAACCTACGAGCAGTACTTC.

CDR3 protein: CASSHRRATGVSSYEQYF. The CDR3 DNA follows: TGTGCCAGCAGCCATCGCCGGGCAACAGGGGTAAGCTCCTACGAGCAGTACTTC. This sequence joins TRBV14 and TRBJ2-7; 7 positions agree with TRBD1. Germline loops: CDR1 SGHDN, CDR2 FVKESK. The CDR3 totals 18 residues. With 3 bases clipped from V and 0 bases from J, the junction kept 14 bases outside the gene matches.

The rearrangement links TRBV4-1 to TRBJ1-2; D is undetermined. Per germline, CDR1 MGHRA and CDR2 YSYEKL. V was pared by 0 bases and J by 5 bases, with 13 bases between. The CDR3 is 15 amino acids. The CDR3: CASSQDPGSLYGYTF. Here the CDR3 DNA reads TGCGCCAGCAGCCAAGATCCGGGATCCCTATATGGCTACACCTTC.

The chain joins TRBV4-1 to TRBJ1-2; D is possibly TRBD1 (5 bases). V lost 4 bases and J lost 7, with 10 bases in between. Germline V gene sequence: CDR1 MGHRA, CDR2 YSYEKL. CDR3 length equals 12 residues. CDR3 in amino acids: CASSPRDGGYTF. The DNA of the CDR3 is TGCGCCAGCAGCCCCAGGGATGGTGGCTACACCTTC.